Listed here is a single T cell receptor (beta chain). V shed 7 bases, J shed 3 bases, and the junction held 7 bases outside the gene matches. CDR1 is SGHTA and CDR2 is FQGNSA in the germline V gene. This CDR3 is built from 14 residues. These data originate in a study of blood T cell repertoires in COVID-19. Looking at the study overall: Specimens from acute and convalescent COVID-19 originated in the United States, Italy and Spain. T cells, B-cell-depleted T cells, or PBMCs provided the cDNA or gDNA that served as material.

Study processing details: Amplified reference gene primers provided the basis for estimating nucleated cell counts. Assay: immunoSEQ multiplex PCR; the TCRdb copy retains only in-frame clones and omits some. That table furnishes V, J and clone size, whereas the DNA furnished D and trimming. The table shows 200,000 to 250,000 clones, with approximately 86% occurring only once. The clonotype comes from a woman between 65 and 79 years old with active or convalescent COVID-19. The chain recombines TRBV7-2 with TRBJ2-7; 9 bases are shared with TRBD1. Sequencing was carried out using peripheral blood. This CDR3 reads CASKPGQGYYEQYF. DNA for the CDR3: TGTGCCAGCAAACCGGGACAGGGATACTACGAGCAGTACTTC.